The 16 T cell receptor beta chains listed next were all sequenced from one sample in a study of identical twins. TCRdb processed the 5' RACE reads anew with MiXCR; each CDR3 protein has one entry. Of under 500,000 distinct CDR3 sequences listed, approximately 14% are singletons. These records were also assigned to another study, of yellow fever vaccine responses in identical twins.

The sample comprised CD4+ T cells sorted from blood. The origin of the receptors is a woman aged 18-29 years in good health.

In this sample, this clonotype turned up many times. Here the CDR3 DNA reads TGCGCCAGCAGCTCTACTAGCGGGGGACCAGATACGCAGTATTTT. Translating gives CASSSTSGGPDTQYF. The chain links TRBV5-1 to TRBJ2-3; TRBD2 matches 11 bases. Germline trimming cut 3 bases from V and 4 bases from J; bases unmatched to any gene: 4. From germline, CDR1 is SGHRS and CDR2 YFSETQ. The CDR3 contains 15 residues.

The V and J genes are TRBV5-1 and TRBJ2-7; D is uncertain. CDR1 is SGHRS, CDR2 YFSETQ, per germline. With 5 bases removed from V and 2 bases from J, the gap between germline ends came to 20 bases. The CDR3 is 16 residues long. CDR3 in DNA: TGCGCCAGCAGTTCCACCCAGGATCGTACGCCCTACGAGCAGTACTTC. Amino acid sequence: CASSSTQDRTPYEQYF.

This chain uses TRBV20-1 with TRBJ2-1; 9 positions match TRBD2. After removal of 3 bases from V and 13 bases from J, the junction contained 4 bases not matched to a gene. CDR1 and CDR2 from the germline V gene are DFQATT and SNEGSKA (reference sequence). This CDR3 comprises 11 residues. The CDR3 spells CSARAGGPQFF. In DNA form, the CDR3 reads TGCAGTGCTAGGGCGGGAGGGCCACAGTTCTTC.

The J gene is TRBJ2-3, the V gene TRBV12-3 or TRBV12-4, with TRBD2 identical over 12 bases. The CDR3 has 16 residues. J lost 5 bases, V lost 6 bases, and 9 bases had no gene match. The CDR3 sequence: CASSPSLAGGQDTQYF. In nucleotides, the CDR3 is TGTGCCAGCAGCCCCTCCCTAGCGGGGGGGCAAGATACGCAGTATTTT.

This clonotype was observed a few times. The DNA of the CDR3 is TGCAGTGCTAGGAGGGGAGTCGGGGCTGGGGCCAACGTCCTGACTTTC. Translating gives CSARRGVGAGANVLTF. The gene calls are TRBV20-1 and TRBJ2-6, with D perhaps assigned TRBD1 or TRBD2 (5 bases each). This CDR3 has 16 residues. Trimming took 3 bases from V and 2 from J, leaving 14 bases between them. Germline V CDR1 and CDR2: DFQATT, SNEGSKA (reference sequence).

In its sample, this clonotype was seen a few times. This chain connects TRBV15 to TRBJ2-1, with 10 bases aligning to TRBD2. J was trimmed by 4 bases and V by 2 bases; bases with no gene match: 11. Germline V CDR1 and CDR2: LNHNV, YYDKDF (reference sequence). The CDR3 length is 18 residues. CDR3 region: CATSRSLRAGGVYNEQFF. Here the CDR3 DNA reads TGTGCCACCAGCAGATCTTTACGAGCGGGGGGGGTTTACAATGAGCAGTTCTTC.

V usage is TRBV7-2 and J usage is TRBJ2-7; D is possibly TRBD1 (5 bases). Germline-derived CDR1 and CDR2 are SGHTA and FQGNSA. The CDR3 spans 14 residues. Trimming stripped 1 base from V and 5 bases from J, with 12 bases between. CDR3 amino acids: CASSLVQGGDEQYF. The CDR3 DNA reads TGTGCCAGCAGCTTAGTCCAGGGTGGCGACGAGCAGTACTTC.

This clonotype appeared many times. The V and J genes are TRBV10-3 and TRBJ1-1, with a possible D match to TRBD1 (6 bases). Germline values: CDR1 ENHRY, CDR2 SYGVKD. V gave up 4 bases and J gave up 10 bases, with 19 bases separating them. This CDR3 is 14 amino acids long. The CDR3 coding sequence is TGTGCCATCAGTGTCCGGGGGGGCTTCGAGCCAGCTTTCTTT. It codes for CAISVRGGFEPAFF.

This clonotype turned up a few times. The V call is TRBV24-1, the J call TRBJ2-1; TRBD2 matches at 10 bases. Germline CDR1 reads KGHDR; CDR2 reads SFDVKD. Trimming removed 4 bases from V and 5 bases from J; junction bases left unmatched: 7. There are 16 residues in the CDR3. The CDR3 sequence is CATSDPLAGVDNEQFF. The CDR3 bases are TGTGCCACCAGTGACCCCCTAGCGGGAGTGGACAATGAGCAGTTCTTC.

This clonotype came up a few times. The rearrangement links TRBV7-9 to TRBJ1-4, with no clear D. V dropped 5 bases and J dropped 5 bases, with 12 bases sitting between them. Looked up from germline, CDR1 is SEHNR and CDR2 is FQNEAQ (reference sequence). The CDR3 has 14 amino acids. CDR3 DNA: TGTGCCAGCAGCCGTACGGGTATCAATGAAAAACTGTTTTTT. This translates into CASSRTGINEKLFF. The variable domain in full, with the rest retrieved from reference TRBV7-9 and TRBJ1-4, is DTGVSQNPRHKITKRGQNVTFRCDPISEHNRLYWYRQTLGQGPEFLTYFQNEAQLEKSRLLSDRFSAERPKGSFSTLEIQRTEQGDSAMYLCASSRTGINEKLFFGSGTQLSVL.

The chain is built from TRBV9 and TRBJ2-1; TRBD1 matches at 11 bases. V dropped 0 bases and J dropped 5; count of bases not matched to a gene: 7. CDR1 and CDR2 (germline): SGDLS, YYNGEE. This CDR3 spans 17 amino acids. The CDR3, as DNA: TGTGCCAGCAGCGTAGTAGGGGGGACAGGGGGTAACAATGAGCAGTTCTTC. Its protein is CASSVVGGTGGNNEQFF. Looking up the rest from reference TRBV9 and TRBJ2-1 gives the full variable domain: DSGVTQTPKHLITATGQRVTLRCSPRSGDLSVYWYQQSLDQGLQFLIQYYNGEERAKGNILERFSAQQFPDLHSELNLSSLELGDSALYFCASSVVGGTGGNNEQFFGPGTRLTVL.

This clonotype came up a few times. The chain joins TRBV7-2 to TRBJ2-1; D gene unclear. The CDR3 contains 11 residues. V lost 5 bases to trimming and J lost 10 bases, with 9 bases between them. CDR1 and CDR2 from the germline V gene are SGHTA and FQGNSA. The CDR3 region is CASSLDWEQFF. DNA for the CDR3: TGTGCCAGCAGCCTTGACTGGGAGCAGTTCTTC.

This sequence joins TRBV7-2 and TRBJ2-7; TRBD1 matches at 9 bases. Germline loops: CDR1 SGHTA, CDR2 FQGNSA. V was clipped by 6 bases and J by 0 bases; unmatched bases: 3. The CDR3 contains 14 residues. CDR3 residues: CASRMTGGSYEQYF. In DNA, the CDR3 is TGTGCCAGCAGGATGACAGGGGGCTCCTACGAGCAGTACTTC.

The genes are TRBV5-6 and TRBJ1-1; D gene ambiguous. Trimming removed 4 bases at V and 1 base at J, with 14 bases between. The germline CDR1 and CDR2 sequences are SGHDT and YYEEEE. CDR3 length: 15 residues. CDR3: CASSLSGRANTEAFF. DNA of the CDR3: TGTGCCAGCAGCCTCTCGGGGAGGGCGAACACTGAAGCTTTCTTT.

Written as DNA, the CDR3 is TGTGCCAGCAGTTTGGAACAGGTGGCTTCCGAGCAGTACTTC. It specifies CASSLEQVASEQYF. The chain combines TRBV12-3 or TRBV12-4 with TRBJ2-7; a possible D gene is TRBD1 (5 bases). This CDR3 comprises 14 residues. Trimming took off 3 bases at V and 6 bases at J, with 15 bases between the two ends.

This clonotype was counted between two and nine times. V usage is TRBV24-1 and J usage is TRBJ2-3, with TRBD2 matching 7 bases. The J segment lost 2 bases and the V segment lost 5 bases, leaving 15 bases of the junction unmatched. CDR3 length equals 18 residues. Germline V gene sequence: CDR1 KGHDR, CDR2 SFDVKD. DNA of the CDR3: TGTGCCACCAGTGGCCTCGAGCGGGGAGGAATTCTCACAGATACGCAGTATTTT. Translation gives CATSGLERGGILTDTQYF.